This T cell receptor (beta chain) stems from a study of cytomegalovirus exposure and HLA in healthy donors. Notes on the study in general: At a 0.05 false discovery rate, a later analysis found 16,951 TCR beta sequences to be associated with HLA alleles.

Primers included in the PCR were 60 Vbeta and 13 Jbeta primers. Generated by immunoSEQ multiplex PCR, the TCRdb table keeps only in-frame clones and is missing some. The table records more than 80,000 clones, around 79% of them present only once. Germline V lookup: CDR1 SNHLY, CDR2 FYNNEI. The ends lost 8 bases at V and 1 base at J; junction bases unmatched: 7. The CDR3 spans 14 residues. As regards this clone: Its antigen is undetermined.

The sequence was obtained from a man between 60 and 70 years old in good health and CMV-seronegative. The sample consisted of PBMCs. V usage is TRBV2 and J usage is TRBJ1-1, with 7 nucleotides matching TRBD1. The CDR3 DNA is TGTGCCAGCCCAAAGTGGACAGGGAACACTGAAGCTTTCTTT. This codes for CASPKWTGNTEAFF. The full variable domain, rest sourced from reference TRBV2 and TRBJ1-1, is EPEVTQTPSHQVTQMGQEVILRCVPISNHLYFYWYRQILGQKVEFLVSFYNNEISEKSEIFDDQFSVERPDGSNFTLKIRSTKLEDSAMYFCASPKWTGNTEAFFGQGTRLTVV.